A single sample is the source of the 29 T cell receptor beta chains below, sequenced in a study of T cell changes during pregnancy in multiple sclerosis. Data came from immunoSEQ multiplex PCR; TCRdb stores just in-frame clones and leaves some out. The sample includes fewer than 150,000 clones, roughly 97% of them seen just once. Sequenced here: peripheral blood, sampled after pregnancy. The receptors were sampled from a female donor with multiple sclerosis, enrolled in a pregnancy study.

This chain connects TRBV19 to TRBJ2-3, with 7 bases fitting TRBD1. V lost 3 bases and J lost 6; bases outside the gene matches: 15. Looked up from germline, CDR1 is LNHDA and CDR2 is SQIVND (reference sequence). The CDR3 has 17 amino acids. The CDR3 DNA reads TGTGCCAGTAGTATTGGTTCGGGACAGCTAGGGAGTGATACGCAGTATTTT. Translated, it gives CASSIGSGQLGSDTQYF. Supplemented by reference TRBV19 and TRBJ2-3, the full variable domain reads DGGITQSPKYLFRKEGQNVTLSCEQNLNHDAMYWYRQDPGQGLRLIYYSQIVNDFQKGDIAEGYSVSREKKESFPLTVTSAQKNPTAFYLCASSIGSGQLGSDTQYFGPGTRLTVL.

This rearrangement joins TRBV6-6 to TRBJ2-7, with D perhaps TRBD1 (6 bases). Trimming stripped 6 bases from V and 3 bases from J, with 18 bases between. Germline CDR1 MNHNY, CDR2 SVGAGI (reference sequence). The CDR3 sequence is 15 residues long. The CDR3 is CASRNLLRDNYEQYF. DNA of the CDR3: TGTGCCAGCAGAAACCTCCTCCGGGACAACTACGAGCAGTACTTC.

The gene calls are TRBV6-5 and TRBJ1-1; D gene uncertain. Germline V gene sequence: CDR1 MNHEY, CDR2 SVGAGI. V lost 0 bases and J 8 bases, leaving 16 bases between the germline ends. The CDR3 spans 15 residues. CDR3 nucleotides: TGTGCCAGCAGTTACTCGGCAGTGAGGAATTCGGAAGCTTTCTTT. It yields the protein CASSYSAVRNSEAFF.

This clone was detected only a few times. The chain employs TRBV4-2 and TRBJ2-1, with a possible D match to TRBD2 (6 bases). Germline V gene sequence: CDR1 LGHNA, CDR2 YNFKEQ. The V end was cut by 0 bases, the J end by 5 bases, with 17 bases between. The CDR3 runs to 17 residues. CDR3 DNA: TGTGCCAGCAGCCAAGAGTCCGGGACTGCGAGGGACAATGAGCAGTTCTTC. Protein sequence: CASSQESGTARDNEQFF.

Only a few counts were recorded for this clone. The chain links TRBV29-1 to TRBJ1-2; 7 bases are shared with TRBD1. CDR1 SQVTM and CDR2 ANQGSEA come from the germline V gene. The CDR3 is made up of 11 amino acids. Losses at the gene ends were 7 bases for V and 6 bases for J; bases not matched to a gene: 5. This CDR3 is CSGGQTDGYTF. Here the CDR3 DNA reads TGCAGCGGGGGACAGACTGATGGCTACACCTTC.

The chain uses TRBV27 and TRBJ2-2; D not certain. V was pared by 1 base and J by 6 bases, with 3 bases between. This CDR3 is 12 amino acids long. Germline CDR1 MNHEY, CDR2 SMNVEV (reference sequence). CDR3 loop: CASSLLAGELFF. CDR3 DNA sequence: TGTGCCAGCAGTTTATTAGCCGGGGAGCTGTTTTTT.

The chain joins TRBV15 to TRBJ2-1, with D perhaps TRBD2 (6 bases). CDR3 length equals 13 residues. Looked up from germline, CDR1 is LNHNV and CDR2 is YYDKDF (reference sequence). V was trimmed by 5 bases and J by 6 bases, leaving 11 bases between them. CDR3 nucleotides: TGTGCCACCAGCGGGAGGTTTGGCAATGAGCAGTTCTTC. It translates to CATSGRFGNEQFF.

This chain links TRBV7-8 with TRBJ1-5; weak D call: TRBD1 (5 bases). The germline CDR1 and CDR2 sequences are SGHVS and FQNEAQ. V gave up 0 bases and J gave up 5 bases, with 8 bases separating them. The CDR3 length is 14 residues. CDR3 sequence (DNA): TGTGCCAGCAGCTTAGCGGGCAGGGATCAGCCCCAGCATTTT. As protein: CASSLAGRDQPQHF.

This clone was counted a single time. The J gene is TRBJ2-2, the V gene TRBV7-9, with D uncertain. The ends were cut back, 5 bases at V and 6 bases at J, with 16 bases in the middle. The CDR3 sequence is 15 residues long. Germline V gene data show CDR1 as SEHNR and CDR2 as FQNEAQ (reference sequence). The CDR3 coding sequence is TGTGCCAGCAGCCAGAGATCTAGTCCCCCCGGGGAGCTGTTTTTT. This sequence encodes CASSQRSSPPGELFF.

The V call is TRBV28, the J call TRBJ2-7; D might be TRBD2 (5 bases). The CDR3 spans 14 residues. Trimming shortened V by 7 bases and J by 3 bases, and 16 bases separated the two germline ends. Germline V CDR1 and CDR2: MDHEN, SYDVKM. CDR3 amino acids: CASTLGERSYEQYF. In DNA, the CDR3 is TGTGCCAGCACCCTCGGGGAGCGGAGCTACGAGCAGTACTTC.

The chain employs TRBV30 and TRBJ2-7; TRBD2 might be the D (5 bases). Trimming removed 0 bases at V and 4 bases at J, with 19 bases between. The CDR3 is 16 residues long. CDR1 is GTSNPN and CDR2 is SVGIG in the germline V gene (reference sequence). The CDR3 DNA sequence: TGTGCCTGGAGTGTCTTCCCTCCAGCGCCGGGGTACGAGCAGTACTTC. It translates to CAWSVFPPAPGYEQYF.

The chain is built from TRBV11-2 and TRBJ2-1, with D possibly matching TRBD2 (6 bases). V was clipped by 1 base and J by 10 bases, with 8 bases between them. Germline V gene sequence: CDR1 SGHAT, CDR2 FQNNGV. The CDR3 runs to 12 residues. CDR3 loop: CASSLGDFEQFF. The CDR3 coding sequence is TGTGCCAGCAGCTTAGGGGACTTCGAGCAGTTCTTC.

The chain employs TRBV6-5 and TRBJ2-3; 12 bases match TRBD2. CDR1 is MNHEY, CDR2 SVGAGI, per germline. V lost 0 bases, J lost 5 bases, and 3 bases stayed unmatched. The CDR3 contains 16 residues. The CDR3 sequence is CASSYSPTSGRDTQYF. CDR3 DNA: TGTGCCAGCAGTTACTCCCCGACTAGCGGGAGAGATACGCAGTATTTT.

The V gene is TRBV5-6, the J gene TRBJ1-2; D is unclear. The CDR3 covers 13 residues. CDR1 SGHDT and CDR2 YYEEEE come from the germline V gene. V lost 2 bases and J lost 2, with 7 bases in between. The DNA of the CDR3 is TGTGCCAGCAGCTTAGGGAGAAACTATGGCTACACCTTC. Residues: CASSLGRNYGYTF.

The chain couples TRBV6-5 to TRBJ1-1; 7 nucleotides match TRBD1. This CDR3 comprises 14 residues. Trimming removed 5 bases from V and 9 bases from J; junction bases left unmatched: 12. CDR1 is MNHEY, CDR2 SVGAGI, per germline. This CDR3 is CASSQTGRFDKAFF. The CDR3 DNA follows: TGTGCCAGCAGTCAGACAGGGCGGTTTGATAAAGCTTTCTTT.

V is TRBV7-9 and J is TRBJ2-1, with 10 bases aligning to TRBD2. V shed 5 bases, J shed 6 bases, and the junction held 16 bases outside the gene matches. The CDR3 extends over 18 amino acids. Germline loops: CDR1 SEHNR, CDR2 FQNEAQ (reference sequence). The CDR3 sequence is CASSPIATTSGNVNEQFF. The CDR3 DNA sequence: TGTGCCAGCAGCCCTATAGCGACAACTAGCGGGAACGTCAATGAGCAGTTCTTC.

This chain joins TRBV4-3 and TRBJ2-5; no clear D gene. Per the germline V gene, CDR1 is LGHNA and CDR2 is YSLEER. There are 14 residues in the CDR3. The ends were cut back, 5 bases at V and 4 bases at J, with 14 bases in the middle. This CDR3 is CASSSWQQSETQYF. CDR3 DNA: TGCGCCAGCAGCTCCTGGCAACAATCAGAGACCCAGTACTTC.

V is TRBV10-3 and J is TRBJ2-4, with D possibly matching TRBD1 (6 bases). Germline V gene data show CDR1 as ENHRY and CDR2 as SYGVKD. The germline V and J ends were trimmed by 3 bases and 0 bases, with 18 bases remaining between them. The CDR3 totals 18 residues. This chain's CDR3 is CAISDWTVGAGAKNIQYF. For the CDR3, the DNA is TGTGCCATCAGTGATTGGACCGTGGGGGCGGGAGCCAAAAACATTCAGTACTTC.

This clone was detected once. This chain uses TRBV7-9 with TRBJ2-1; the D gene is possibly TRBD2 (5 bases). Between the trimmed V and J ends, which lost 4 bases and 9 bases, there was a span of 16 bases. CDR3 size: 14 residues. Germline CDR1 reads SEHNR; CDR2 reads FQNEAQ (reference sequence). CDR3 bases: TGTGCCAGCAGCTCCTATCCCATTGCGGGTGAGCAGTTCTTC. Protein product: CASSSYPIAGEQFF.

The chain is built from TRBV19 and TRBJ2-7, with D possibly matching TRBD2 (6 bases). The V and J ends lost 1 base and 1 base respectively, with 11 bases between them. This CDR3 has 15 residues. Per germline, CDR1 LNHDA and CDR2 SQIVND (reference sequence). The CDR3 bases are TGTGCCAGTAGTATAGCAGCGGGCGAATCCTACGAGCAGTACTTC. The encoded protein is CASSIAAGESYEQYF.

The J gene is TRBJ1-2, the V gene TRBV10-2; TRBD1 matches 7 bases. This CDR3 is 11 amino acids long. Germline V gives CDR1 WSHSY, CDR2 SAAADI. The V gene end was trimmed by 6 bases and the J gene end by 6 bases; junction bases not matched to a gene: 1. CDR3 region: CASSQGDGYTF. For the CDR3, the DNA is TGCGCCAGCAGCCAGGGGGATGGCTACACCTTC.

This sequence joins TRBV11-1 and TRBJ2-5; 10 positions agree with TRBD2. J was trimmed by 7 bases and V by 6 bases; bases with no gene match: 11. Per germline, CDR1 SGHAT and CDR2 FQDESV (reference sequence). This CDR3 comprises 15 residues. The CDR3 loop reads CASRSTQREGGTQYF. CDR3 nucleotide sequence: TGTGCCAGCAGATCGACCCAGCGGGAGGGGGGGACCCAGTACTTC.

The chain carries TRBV6-1 and TRBJ2-1; D is undetermined. Germline V gene data show CDR1 as MNHNS and CDR2 as SASEGT. Trimming stripped 3 bases from V and 15 bases from J, with 12 bases between. CDR3 length equals 11 residues. CDR3 DNA: TGTGCCAGCAGTGATTCACGACTGCTGTTCTTC. Amino acids: CASSDSRLLFF.

This chain joins TRBV14 and TRBJ2-3, with 8 bases identical to TRBD2. Germline V gene lookup returns CDR1 SGHDN and CDR2 FVKESK. The CDR3 covers 17 residues. V shed 2 bases and J 0 bases; nucleotides not matched to a gene: 7. The CDR3 nucleotides are TGTGCCAGCAGCCAAAAGGGACTAGGCCTCAGCACAGATACGCAGTATTTT. This sequence encodes CASSQKGLGLSTDTQYF.

CDR3 amino acids: CASRTQVRTEAFF. The CDR3 region has the DNA TGTGCCAGCAGGACACAGGTGCGCACTGAAGCTTTCTTT. The rearrangement uses TRBV28 and TRBJ1-1; D perhaps matches TRBD1 (5 bases). The V and J ends lost 6 bases and 4 bases respectively, with 12 bases between them. There are 13 residues in the CDR3. The germline CDR1 and CDR2 sequences are MDHEN and SYDVKM.

The chain joins TRBV28 to TRBJ2-3; D may be TRBD2 (6 bases). Germline V CDR1 and CDR2: MDHEN, SYDVKM. Trimming removed 5 bases at V and 0 bases at J, with 15 bases between. The CDR3 has 16 amino acids. This CDR3 reads CASSPWDLTSTDTQYF. The DNA for the CDR3 is TGTGCCAGCAGTCCCTGGGACTTAACTAGCACAGATACGCAGTATTTT.

The rearrangement uses TRBV6-6 and TRBJ2-7; 7 bases align to TRBD2. With 3 bases clipped from V and 0 bases from J, the junction kept 2 bases outside the gene matches. The CDR3 loop spans 14 amino acids. CDR1 and CDR2 (germline): MNHNY, SVGAGI (reference sequence). CDR3 DNA sequence: TGTGCCAGCAGTTATCTAGCGGTCTCCTACGAGCAGTACTTC. Encoded protein: CASSYLAVSYEQYF.

The CDR3 coding sequence is TGTGCCAGCAGTTACGGGAGGGACAGGGAGTACACTGAAGCTTTCTTT. The encoded protein is CASSYGRDREYTEAFF. V is TRBV6-5 and J is TRBJ1-1, with TRBD1 matching 9 bases. Germline V gives CDR1 MNHEY, CDR2 SVGAGI. V trimming: 2 bases; J trimming: 3 bases; junction bases outside the gene matches: 7. This CDR3 region has 16 residues.

In DNA, the CDR3 is TGTGCCAGCAGTTTGGGTAGGGGGCGGAGAGAGCAGTACTTC. As protein: CASSLGRGRREQYF. V and J are TRBV28 and TRBJ2-7, with 7 bases matching TRBD1. The length of the CDR3 is 14 residues. Germline trimming cut 3 bases from V and 7 bases from J; bases unmatched to any gene: 9. Germline CDR1 and CDR2: MDHEN and SYDVKM.